The 20 T cell receptor beta chains given below trace back to one sample, sequenced in a study of blood T cell repertoires in COVID-19. Sequenced by immunoSEQ multiplex PCR; TCRdb stores in-frame clones only, minus some. The sample lists about 120,000 clones, around 85% occurring once. Sequenced input: peripheral blood. The receptors originated from a human donor in a cohort sampled during active COVID-19.

The genes are TRBV6-2 or TRBV6-3 and TRBJ1-1; D not certain. The CDR3 totals 15 residues. V lost 2 bases and J lost 7, with 17 bases in between. Germline V gene sequence: CDR1 MNHEY, CDR2 SVGEGT. The CDR3 here is CASSYHIALTSEAFF. As DNA, the CDR3 is TGTGCCAGCAGTTACCACATAGCACTGACGAGTGAAGCTTTCTTT.

The sample holds one count of this clone. The chain links TRBV5-1 to TRBJ2-3, with 9 nucleotides matching TRBD2. Per the germline V gene, CDR1 is SGHRS and CDR2 is YFSETQ. V shed 5 bases, J shed 4 bases, and the junction held 14 bases outside the gene matches. There are 17 residues in the CDR3. The chain's CDR3 is CASSSQLAGGPSDTQYF. The CDR3 nucleotides are TGCGCCAGCAGTAGTCAATTGGCGGGGGGGCCCTCAGATACGCAGTATTTT.

The chain couples TRBV7-4 to TRBJ2-4, with D possibly being TRBD1 (6 bases). The CDR3 has 19 residues. Germline CDR1 is SGHVT and CDR2 is SQSDAQ. V was trimmed by 5 bases and J by 1 base, leaving 24 bases between them. The CDR3 sequence: CASSPEVSTGTVAKNIQYF. Here the CDR3 DNA reads TGTGCCAGCAGCCCAGAGGTGTCGACAGGCACGGTGGCCAAAAACATTCAGTACTTC.

This clone appeared once. The rearrangement links TRBV11-2 to TRBJ1-3, with D maybe TRBD1 (6 bases). Germline V gene data show CDR1 as SGHAT and CDR2 as FQNNGV. This CDR3 has 14 residues. Trimming stripped 3 bases from V and 3 bases from J, with 9 bases between. CDR3 sequence (DNA): TGTGCCAGCAGCTTGGGCAGGGGTGGAAACACCATATATTTT. As protein: CASSLGRGGNTIYF.

This chain links TRBV4-3 with TRBJ1-4, with 10 bases identical to TRBD1. The trim removed 1 base at V and 13 bases at J, leaving 0 bases unmatched. The CDR3 spans 12 residues. Germline V gives CDR1 LGHNA, CDR2 YSLEER. CDR3 DNA: TGCGCCAGCAGCCAAGGGACAGGGGGACTGTTTTTT. It yields the protein CASSQGTGGLFF.

This CDR3 is CASSSPGANVLTF. Here the CDR3 DNA reads TGTGCCAGCAGCTCTCCTGGGGCCAACGTCCTGACTTTC. The chain recombines TRBV7-9 with TRBJ2-6; no clear D gene. CDR1 is SEHNR and CDR2 is FQNEAQ in the germline V gene (reference sequence). The CDR3 length is 13 residues. The V gene lost 4 bases and the J gene lost 2 bases, with 3 bases spanning the gap.

This chain connects TRBV12-3 or TRBV12-4 to TRBJ2-7; D is possibly TRBD1 (5 bases). The V end was cut by 5 bases, the J end by 6 bases, with 11 bases between. There are 12 residues in the CDR3. This chain's CDR3 is CASSKGAGEQYF. DNA for the CDR3: TGTGCCAGCAGTAAAGGGGCAGGCGAGCAGTACTTC.

In its sample, this clone was seen a few times. The gene calls are TRBV28 and TRBJ1-2, with D possibly TRBD1 on 6 matching bases. This CDR3 spans 15 amino acids. The V and J ends lost 5 bases and 0 bases respectively, with 13 bases between them. Germline lookup yields CDR1 MDHEN and CDR2 SYDVKM. CDR3 sequence (DNA): TGTGCCAGCAGTCCCCGGACAGATTCTAACTATGGCTACACCTTC. This encodes CASSPRTDSNYGYTF.

V and J are TRBV6-4 and TRBJ1-6; 8 bases line up with TRBD1. Germline CDR1 MRHNA, CDR2 SNTAGT. The V segment lost 6 bases and the J segment 2 bases; nucleotides outside the gene matches: 15. This CDR3 contains 19 residues. The CDR3 nucleotides read TGTGCCAGCAGAAACCGGGACAGGCGCTCATGGGCCTATAATTCACCCCTCCACTTT. It is translated as CASRNRDRRSWAYNSPLHF.

The chain carries TRBV2 and TRBJ1-2, with 9 positions matching TRBD1. V shed 4 bases and J 7 bases; nucleotides not matched to a gene: 7. Germline V gene lookup returns CDR1 SNHLY and CDR2 FYNNEI. The CDR3 spans 14 residues. DNA of the CDR3: TGTGCCAGCAGTGGGACAGGGGACGATCGTGGCTACACCTTC. Encoded protein: CASSGTGDDRGYTF.

The chain is built from TRBV11-2 and TRBJ2-5; D ambiguous. The germline V gene encodes CDR1 SGHAT and CDR2 FQNNGV. The CDR3 consists of 13 residues. Trimming pared 0 bases from V and 2 bases from J, leaving 4 bases between. In DNA form, the CDR3 reads TGTGCCAGCAGCTTAGAACAACAAGAGACCCAGTACTTC. It codes for CASSLEQQETQYF.

The rearrangement uses TRBV5-6 and TRBJ1-3, with D hard to call. The CDR3 is 15 amino acids. V lost 1 base to trimming and J lost 2 bases, with 10 bases between them. The germline V gene has CDR1 SGHDT and CDR2 YYEEEE. The DNA of the CDR3 is TGTGCCAGCAGCTTGTCAGGATCAACTGGAAACACCATATATTTT. As protein: CASSLSGSTGNTIYF.

This clone has only a few counts. J is TRBJ2-5 and V is TRBV5-1; tentatively, D is TRBD1 (6 bases). This CDR3 comprises 14 residues. Trimming left V 4 bases short and J 1 base short, with 11 bases between. From germline, CDR1 is SGHRS and CDR2 YFSETQ. This CDR3 is CASSLQGPQETQYF. The CDR3 DNA sequence: TGCGCCAGCAGCCTACAGGGTCCCCAAGAGACCCAGTACTTC.

The chain combines TRBV27 with TRBJ1-5; the D is unclear. Germline-derived CDR1 and CDR2 are MNHEY and SMNVEV (reference sequence). With 3 bases removed from V and 0 bases from J, the gap between germline ends came to 3 bases. CDR3 length: 13 residues. CDR3 amino acids: CASSFSSNQPQHF. The CDR3 DNA reads TGTGCCAGCAGTTTCAGTAGCAATCAGCCCCAGCATTTT.

This clone turned up a few times. The J gene is TRBJ2-7, the V gene TRBV6-6; 7 nucleotides agree with TRBD2. CDR3 length: 14 residues. V shed 2 bases, J shed 0 bases, and the junction held 1 base outside the gene matches. CDR1 is MNHNY, CDR2 SVGAGI, per germline (reference sequence). CDR3 loop: CASSYGTNSYEQYF. The CDR3 DNA reads TGTGCCAGCAGTTACGGGACTAACTCCTACGAGCAGTACTTC.

This chain links TRBV5-4 with TRBJ2-1, with TRBD2 matching over 7 bases. V dropped 4 bases and J dropped 6; count of bases not matched to a gene: 13. Germline V gene lookup returns CDR1 SGHNT and CDR2 YYREEE (reference sequence). This CDR3 comprises 16 residues. CDR3 sequence reads: CASSAPRLAEVNEQFF. DNA for the CDR3: TGTGCCAGCAGCGCCCCCAGGCTAGCGGAGGTCAATGAGCAGTTCTTC. Looking up the rest from reference TRBV5-4 and TRBJ2-1 gives the full variable domain: ETGVTQSPTHLIKTRGQQVTLRCSSQSGHNTVSWYQQALGQGPQFIFQYYREEENGRGNFPPRFSGLQFPNYSSELNVNALELDDSALYLCASSAPRLAEVNEQFFGPGTRLTVL.

The chain joins TRBV5-1 to TRBJ1-6, with D possibly being TRBD1 (6 bases). Deletions cut 10 bases from V and 7 bases from J, with 15 bases between. Per the germline V gene, CDR1 is SGHRS and CDR2 is YFSETQ. The CDR3 has 13 amino acids. CDR3 bases: TGCGCCTGCCGACAGGTTGAAAATTCACCCCTCCACTTT. Encoded protein: CACRQVENSPLHF.

The chain has TRBV5-4 and TRBJ1-1; D is perhaps TRBD1 (6 bases). CDR3 length: 15 amino acids. The V and J ends lost 1 base and 3 bases respectively, with 13 bases between them. Germline V lookup: CDR1 SGHNT, CDR2 YYREEE (reference sequence). CDR3 sequence: CASSLPQGRDTEAFF. For the CDR3, the DNA is TGTGCCAGCAGCTTGCCTCAGGGGCGCGACACTGAAGCTTTCTTT. The complete variable domain, with remaining parts taken from reference TRBV5-4 and TRBJ1-1, reads ETGVTQSPTHLIKTRGQQVTLRCSSQSGHNTVSWYQQALGQGPQFIFQYYREEENGRGNFPPRFSGLQFPNYSSELNVNALELDDSALYLCASSLPQGRDTEAFFGQGTRLTVV.

J is TRBJ2-1 and V is TRBV19; 13 bases are shared with TRBD2. The germline V gene has CDR1 LNHDA and CDR2 SQIVND (reference sequence). After removal of 7 bases from V and 8 bases from J, the junction contained 5 bases not matched to a gene. The CDR3 has 14 residues. The CDR3 DNA reads as TGTGCCAGTACAACTAGCGGGGGGGCCTATGAGCAGTTCTTC. This translates into CASTTSGGAYEQFF.

The chain carries TRBV28 and TRBJ1-1; perhaps TRBD1 as D (5 bases). Between the trimmed V and J ends, which lost 6 bases and 0 bases, there was a span of 17 bases. CDR3 size: 16 residues. In germline, CDR1 is MDHEN, CDR2 SYDVKM. The CDR3, as DNA: TGTGCCAGCAGCCCTGGCTGGGGCAGCATGAACACTGAAGCTTTCTTT. This gives the protein CASSPGWGSMNTEAFF.